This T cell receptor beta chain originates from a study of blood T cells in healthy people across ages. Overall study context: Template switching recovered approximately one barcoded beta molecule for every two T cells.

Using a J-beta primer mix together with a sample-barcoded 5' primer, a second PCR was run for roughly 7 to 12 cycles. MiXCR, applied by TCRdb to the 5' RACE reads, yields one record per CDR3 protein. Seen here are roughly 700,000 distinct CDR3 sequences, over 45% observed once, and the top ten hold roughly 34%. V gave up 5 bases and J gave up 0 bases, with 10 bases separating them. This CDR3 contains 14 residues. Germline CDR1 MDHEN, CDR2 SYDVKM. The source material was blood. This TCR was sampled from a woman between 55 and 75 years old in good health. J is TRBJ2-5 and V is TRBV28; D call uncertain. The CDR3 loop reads CASSVFQNQETQYF. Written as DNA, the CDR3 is TGTGCCAGCAGTGTGTTTCAGAACCAAGAGACCCAGTACTTC.